This note documents a single T cell receptor (beta chain) sequence. TCRdb's copy holds only in-frame clones and misses some; the assay was immunoSEQ multiplex PCR. The repertoire holds a few hundred thousand clones, approximately 92% seen once, with roughly 6.8% in the top ten. Seattle-derived patients entered the study during active infection and were followed longitudinally. Germline assignment: CDR1 MDHEN and CDR2 SYDVKM. V was pared by 3 bases and J by 2 bases, with 17 bases between. The CDR3 length is 16 residues. The data originate from a study of blood T cell repertoires in COVID-19. The chain has TRBV28 and TRBJ2-7; no clear D gene. This receptor was identified in a woman aged 25-40 years with COVID-19, enrolled during active disease. The sequencing input was peripheral blood. CDR3 sequence reads: CASSFPRFSEAYEQYF. CDR3 nucleotides: TGTGCCAGCAGTTTCCCCCGATTTTCAGAGGCCTACGAGCAGTACTTC.